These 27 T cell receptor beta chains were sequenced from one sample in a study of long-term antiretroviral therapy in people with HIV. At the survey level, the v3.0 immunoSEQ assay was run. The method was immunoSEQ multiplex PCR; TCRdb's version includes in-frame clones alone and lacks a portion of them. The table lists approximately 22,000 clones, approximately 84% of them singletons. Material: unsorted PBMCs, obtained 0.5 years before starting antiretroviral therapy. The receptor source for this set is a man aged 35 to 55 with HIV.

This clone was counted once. As DNA, the CDR3 is TGTGCCAGCAGCGTATACCCAGGAACTGAAGCTTTCTTT. Translation: CASSVYPGTEAFF. This chain joins TRBV9 and TRBJ1-1, with D hard to call. CDR1 and CDR2 from the germline V gene are SGDLS and YYNGEE. The CDR3 totals 13 residues. The V end lost 1 base, the J end lost 5 bases, and 9 bases lay between the germline ends.

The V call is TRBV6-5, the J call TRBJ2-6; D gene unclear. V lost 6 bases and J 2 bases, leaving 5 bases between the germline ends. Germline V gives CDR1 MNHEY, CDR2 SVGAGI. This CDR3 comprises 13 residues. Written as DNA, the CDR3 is TGTGCCAGCAGGCCCCCTGGGGCCAACGTCCTGACTTTC. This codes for CASRPPGANVLTF.

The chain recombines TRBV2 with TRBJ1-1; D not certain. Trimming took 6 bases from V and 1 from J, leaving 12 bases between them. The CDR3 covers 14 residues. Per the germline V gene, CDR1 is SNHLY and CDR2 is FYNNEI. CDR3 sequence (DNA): TGTGCCAGCAGCCTGAGGACCGCGAACACTGAAGCTTTCTTT. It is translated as CASSLRTANTEAFF.

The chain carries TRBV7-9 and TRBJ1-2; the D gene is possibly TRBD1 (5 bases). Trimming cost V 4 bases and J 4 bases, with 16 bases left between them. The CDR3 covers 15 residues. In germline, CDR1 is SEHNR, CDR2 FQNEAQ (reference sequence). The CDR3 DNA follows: TGTGCCAGCAGCTCCACGGGGGGGTCAGTCTATGGCTACACCTTC. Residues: CASSSTGGSVYGYTF.

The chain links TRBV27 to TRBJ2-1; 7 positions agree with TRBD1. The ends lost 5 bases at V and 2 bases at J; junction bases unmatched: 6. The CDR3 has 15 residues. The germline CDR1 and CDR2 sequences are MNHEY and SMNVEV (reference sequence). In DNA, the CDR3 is TGTGCCAGCAGTCTCGGACAGGCGCCCTACAATGAGCAGTTCTTC. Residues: CASSLGQAPYNEQFF.

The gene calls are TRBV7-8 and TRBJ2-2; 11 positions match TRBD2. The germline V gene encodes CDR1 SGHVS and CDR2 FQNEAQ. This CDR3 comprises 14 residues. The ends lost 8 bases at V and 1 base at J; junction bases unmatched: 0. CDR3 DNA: TGTGCCAGCGGGACTAGCGGGAACACCGGGGAGCTGTTTTTT. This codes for CASGTSGNTGELFF.

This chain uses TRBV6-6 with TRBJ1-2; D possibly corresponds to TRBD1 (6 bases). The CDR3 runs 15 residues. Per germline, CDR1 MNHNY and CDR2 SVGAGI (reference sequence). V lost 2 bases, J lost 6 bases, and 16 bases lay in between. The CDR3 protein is CASSYTRTAGDGYTF. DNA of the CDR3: TGTGCCAGCAGTTACACTAGGACAGCCGGGGATGGCTACACCTTC.

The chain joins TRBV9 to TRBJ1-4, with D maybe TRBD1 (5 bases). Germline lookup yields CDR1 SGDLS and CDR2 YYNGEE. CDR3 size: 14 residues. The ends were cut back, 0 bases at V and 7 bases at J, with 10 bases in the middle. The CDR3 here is CASSVEGYSEKLFF. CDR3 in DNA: TGTGCCAGCAGCGTAGAGGGGTACAGTGAAAAACTGTTTTTT.

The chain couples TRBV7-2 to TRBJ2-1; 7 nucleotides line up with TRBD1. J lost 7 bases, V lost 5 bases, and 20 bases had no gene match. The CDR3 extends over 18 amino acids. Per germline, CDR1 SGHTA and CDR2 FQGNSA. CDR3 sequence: CASSLRGAAGGQGNEQFF. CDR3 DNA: TGTGCCAGCAGCCTAAGAGGGGCGGCAGGGGGACAAGGTAATGAGCAGTTCTTC. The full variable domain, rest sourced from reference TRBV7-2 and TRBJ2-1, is GAGVSQSPSNKVTEKGKDVELRCDPISGHTALYWYRQSLGQGLEFLIYFQGNSAPDKSGLPSDRFSAERTGGSVSTLTIQRTQQEDSAVYLCASSLRGAAGGQGNEQFFGPGTRLTVL.

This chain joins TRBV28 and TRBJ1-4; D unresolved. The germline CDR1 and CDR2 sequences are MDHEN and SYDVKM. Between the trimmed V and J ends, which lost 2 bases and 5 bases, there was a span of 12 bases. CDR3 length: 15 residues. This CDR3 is CASSLGSKGNEKLFF. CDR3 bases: TGTGCCAGCAGTTTAGGGTCGAAGGGAAATGAAAAACTGTTTTTT.

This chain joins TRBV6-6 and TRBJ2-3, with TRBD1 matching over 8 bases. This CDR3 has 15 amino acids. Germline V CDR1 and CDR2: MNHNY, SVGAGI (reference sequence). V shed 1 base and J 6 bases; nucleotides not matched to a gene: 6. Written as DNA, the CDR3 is TGTGCCAGCAGTTACTTGCAGGGGGCGGTGGATACGCAGTATTTT. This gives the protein CASSYLQGAVDTQYF.

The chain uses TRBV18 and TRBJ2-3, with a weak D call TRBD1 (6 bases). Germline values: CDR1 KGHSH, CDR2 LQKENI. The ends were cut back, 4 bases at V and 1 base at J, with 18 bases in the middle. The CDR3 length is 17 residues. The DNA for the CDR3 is TGTGCCAGCTCACAAAACAGGGCCTCAGTGGGCACAGATACGCAGTATTTT. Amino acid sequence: CASSQNRASVGTDTQYF. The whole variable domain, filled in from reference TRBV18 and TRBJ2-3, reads NAGVMQNPRHLVRRRGQEARLRCSPMKGHSHVYWYRQLPEEGLKFMVYLQKENIIDESGMPKERFSAEFPKEGPSILRIQQVVRGDSAAYFCASSQNRASVGTDTQYFGPGTRLTVL.

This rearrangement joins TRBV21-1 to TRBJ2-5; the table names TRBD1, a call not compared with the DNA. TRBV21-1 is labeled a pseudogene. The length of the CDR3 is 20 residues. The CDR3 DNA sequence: TGTGCCAGCAGCAAAGCGGTCAAGTCATGGGGGGACAGGGGAGGAGAGACCCAGTACTTC. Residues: CASSKAVKSWGDRGGETQYF.

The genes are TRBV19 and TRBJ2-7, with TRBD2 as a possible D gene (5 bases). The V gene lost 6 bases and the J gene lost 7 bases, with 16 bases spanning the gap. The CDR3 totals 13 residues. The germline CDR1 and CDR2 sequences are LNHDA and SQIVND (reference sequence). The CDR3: CASSHPGDREQYF. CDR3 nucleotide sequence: TGTGCCAGTAGCCATCCCGGGGATCGTGAGCAGTACTTC.

The CDR3 reads CAISGRTGATDTQYF. The CDR3 bases are TGTGCCATCAGTGGACGGACAGGGGCGACAGATACGCAGTATTTT. The V and J genes are TRBV10-3 and TRBJ2-3; 9 bases match TRBD1. CDR1 is ENHRY, CDR2 SYGVKD, per germline. V trimming: 4 bases; J trimming: 3 bases; junction bases outside the gene matches: 5. The CDR3 is made up of 15 amino acids.

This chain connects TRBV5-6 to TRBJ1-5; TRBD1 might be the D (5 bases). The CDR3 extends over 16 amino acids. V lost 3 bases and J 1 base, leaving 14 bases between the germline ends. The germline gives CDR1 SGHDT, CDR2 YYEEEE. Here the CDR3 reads CASSSRGPASNQPQHF. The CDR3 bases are TGTGCCAGCAGCTCACGGGGCCCGGCGAGCAATCAGCCCCAGCATTTT.

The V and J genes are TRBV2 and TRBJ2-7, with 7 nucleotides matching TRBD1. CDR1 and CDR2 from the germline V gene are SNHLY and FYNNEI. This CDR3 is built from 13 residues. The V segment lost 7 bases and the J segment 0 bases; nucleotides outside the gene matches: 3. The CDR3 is CASKGTASYEQYF. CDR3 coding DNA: TGTGCCAGCAAAGGGACAGCCTCCTACGAGCAGTACTTC.

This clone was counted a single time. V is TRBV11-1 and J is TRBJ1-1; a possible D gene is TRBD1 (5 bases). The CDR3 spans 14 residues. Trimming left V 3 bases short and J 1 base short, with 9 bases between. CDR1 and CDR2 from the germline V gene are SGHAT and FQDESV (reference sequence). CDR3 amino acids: CASSFLTGNTEAFF. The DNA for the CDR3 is TGTGCCAGCAGCTTCCTCACAGGGAACACTGAAGCTTTCTTT.

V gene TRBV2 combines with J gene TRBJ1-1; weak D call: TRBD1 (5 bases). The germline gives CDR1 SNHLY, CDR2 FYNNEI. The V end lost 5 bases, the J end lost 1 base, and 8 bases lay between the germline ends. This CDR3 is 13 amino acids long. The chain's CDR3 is CASSRDPNTEAFF. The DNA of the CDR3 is TGTGCCAGCAGTCGGGACCCGAACACTGAAGCTTTCTTT.

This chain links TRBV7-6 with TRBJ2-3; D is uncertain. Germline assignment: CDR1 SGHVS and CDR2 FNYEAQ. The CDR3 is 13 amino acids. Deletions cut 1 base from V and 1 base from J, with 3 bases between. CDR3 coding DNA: TGTGCCAGCAGCTTAGGTGGCACAGATACGCAGTATTTT. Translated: CASSLGGTDTQYF.

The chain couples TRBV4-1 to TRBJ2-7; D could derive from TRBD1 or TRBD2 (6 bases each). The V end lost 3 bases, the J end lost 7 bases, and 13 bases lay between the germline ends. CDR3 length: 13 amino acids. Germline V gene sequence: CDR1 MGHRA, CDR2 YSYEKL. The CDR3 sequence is CASSHPRGREQYF. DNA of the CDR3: TGCGCCAGCAGCCATCCTAGGGGGAGGGAGCAGTACTTC.

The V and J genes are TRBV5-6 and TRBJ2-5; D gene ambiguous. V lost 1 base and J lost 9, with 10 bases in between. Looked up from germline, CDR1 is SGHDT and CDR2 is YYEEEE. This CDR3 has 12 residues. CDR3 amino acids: CASSLLSGSQYF. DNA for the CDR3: TGTGCCAGCAGCTTGCTCTCGGGTTCCCAGTACTTC.

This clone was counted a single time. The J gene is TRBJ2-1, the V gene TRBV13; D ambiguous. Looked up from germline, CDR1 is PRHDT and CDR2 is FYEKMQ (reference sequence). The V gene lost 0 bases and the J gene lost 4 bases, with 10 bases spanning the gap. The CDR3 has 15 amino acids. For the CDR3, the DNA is TGTGCCAGCAGCTTAGGAGGGCAGGCGTACAATGAGCAGTTCTTC. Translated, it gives CASSLGGQAYNEQFF.

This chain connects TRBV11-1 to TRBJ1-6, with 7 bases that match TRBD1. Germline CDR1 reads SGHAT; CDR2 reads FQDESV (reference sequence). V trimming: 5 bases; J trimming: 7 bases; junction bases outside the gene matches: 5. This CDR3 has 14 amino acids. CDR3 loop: CASSRQGKNSPLHF. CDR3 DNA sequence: TGTGCCAGCAGCAGACAGGGAAAAAATTCACCCCTCCACTTT. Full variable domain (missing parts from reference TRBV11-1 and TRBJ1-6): EAEVAQSPRYKITEKSQAVAFWCDPISGHATLYWYRQILGQGPELLVQFQDESVVDDSQLPKDRFSAERLKGVDSTLKIQPAELGDSAMYLCASSRQGKNSPLHFGNGTRLTVT.

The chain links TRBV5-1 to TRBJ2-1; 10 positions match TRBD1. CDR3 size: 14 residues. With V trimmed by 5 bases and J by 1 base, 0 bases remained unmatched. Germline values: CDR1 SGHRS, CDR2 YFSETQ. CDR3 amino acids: CASRDRGSYNEQFF. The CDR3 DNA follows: TGCGCCAGCAGGGACAGGGGGTCCTACAATGAGCAGTTCTTC.

In nucleotides, the CDR3 is TGTGCCACCAGCAGCGGGGGCAGGGGCGAGCAGTACTTC. Translated, it gives CATSSGGRGEQYF. The chain links TRBV15 to TRBJ2-7; D tentatively reads TRBD1 or TRBD2 (6 bases each). The CDR3 has 13 amino acids. The germline gives CDR1 LNHNV, CDR2 YYDKDF (reference sequence). With 3 bases removed from V and 6 bases from J, the gap between germline ends came to 12 bases.

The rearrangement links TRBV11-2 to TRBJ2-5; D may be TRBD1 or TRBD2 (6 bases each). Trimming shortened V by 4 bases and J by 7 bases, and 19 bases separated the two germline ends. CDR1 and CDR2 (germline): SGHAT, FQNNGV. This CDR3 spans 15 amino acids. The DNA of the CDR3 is TGTGCCAGCAGCTACACTACGGGGGCTGGAGGGACCCAGTACTTC. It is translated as CASSYTTGAGGTQYF.